This T cell receptor (beta chain) was obtained from a study of blood T cell repertoires in COVID-19. The CDR3 has 16 amino acids. Trimming removed 5 bases from V and 6 bases from J, with 23 bases in between. The germline V gene encodes CDR1 SGHTA and CDR2 FQGNSA. Data came from immunoSEQ multiplex PCR; TCRdb stores just in-frame clones and leaves some out. The sample consists of 250,000 to 350,000 clones, about 89% of them appearing once. Input material: peripheral blood. This TCR was recovered from a woman aged 55 to 70 with acute or convalescent COVID-19. V usage is TRBV7-2 and J usage is TRBJ2-7; D is unresolved. CDR3 sequence: CASSSGRSRPPREQYF. The CDR3 DNA reads as TGTGCCAGCAGCAGTGGCAGGTCGAGACCCCCTCGCGAGCAGTACTTC.